This TCR beta chain was observed in a study of cytomegalovirus exposure and HLA in healthy donors. The PCR made use of 60 Vbeta and 13 Jbeta primers. Using immunoSEQ multiplex PCR, the repertoire was profiled, and TCRdb retains in-frame clones only, with some absent. The profile covers 180,000 or so clones, with roughly 78% appearing a single time and less than 2% taken by the ten largest. Broader study findings: Previous analysis showed most TCR beta V segments were productive about 90% or about 30% of the time. A later analysis associated 16,000 or so TCR beta sequences with HLA alleles at a 0.05 false discovery rate.

The CDR3 totals 17 residues. The junction had 14 bases not matched to a gene; V was cut back by 6 bases and J by 4 bases. Germline values: CDR1 SEHNR, CDR2 FQNEAQ (reference sequence). In its sample, this clone was seen once. Its specificity is unknown. The sample taken for sequencing was PBMCs. This sequence originates from a woman aged 25 to 39 in good health and CMV-seronegative. The rearrangement uses TRBV7-9 and TRBJ2-5; TRBD1 agrees at 10 bases. This CDR3 reads CASRASGQGKVGETQYF. The CDR3 coding sequence is TGTGCCAGCAGAGCCTCGGGACAGGGGAAAGTGGGAGAGACCCAGTACTTC. Full variable domain (outside the CDR3, taken from reference TRBV7-9 and TRBJ2-5): DTGVSQNPRHKITKRGQNVTFRCDPISEHNRLYWYRQTLGQGPEFLTYFQNEAQLEKSRLLSDRFSAERPKGSFSTLEIQRTEQGDSAMYLCASRASGQGKVGETQYFGPGTRLLVL.